This TCR beta chain stems from a study of T cell repertoires in cytomegalovirus infection. This clonotype has a count of ten or more. The antigen is undetermined. MiXCR was run by TCRdb on the reads, yielding one entry per CDR3 protein. The table shows more than 85,000 distinct CDR3 sequences, with around 28% occurring only once. CDR1 is MNHEY, CDR2 SMNVEV, per germline (reference sequence). This CDR3 is 13 amino acids long. With 4 bases clipped from V and 2 bases from J, the junction kept 2 bases outside the gene matches. The sample was CD8+ T cells from cultured PBMCs, taken from culture after CMV antigen stimulation. The source is a human donor in good health (CMV status not recorded). Some clones in this sample may be carry-over from other donors' samples. The chain joins TRBV27 to TRBJ2-7; 7 bases are shared with TRBD1. The CDR3 sequence: CASSWDSTYEQYF. The CDR3 DNA follows: TGTGCCAGCAGTTGGGACAGCACCTACGAGCAGTACTTC.